Listed below are T cell receptor beta chains from one sample, sequenced in a study of T cell changes during pregnancy in multiple sclerosis. The method was immunoSEQ multiplex PCR; TCRdb's version includes in-frame clones alone and lacks a portion of them. Among roughly 50,000 clones listed, around 89% were seen once. Material: CD8+ T cells from peripheral blood mononuclear cells, obtained in the second trimester of pregnancy. The source is a female donor with multiple sclerosis, enrolled in a pregnancy study. Each CDR3 is given with its conserved first and last residue. The D gene is left open where the match is weak. Clone size appears in some rows only: once, few, many, or a class for an expanded clone.

j_call d_call clone_size v_call cdr3_aa cdr3_nt
TRBJ1-5 . . TRBV19 CASSVRDSNQPQHF TGTGCCAGTAGTGTTCGGGACTCCAATCAGCCCCAGCATTTT
TRBJ2-4 . . TRBV28 CASSGGIRNIQYF TGTGCCAGCAGTGGGGGCATAAGGAACATTCAGTACTTC
TRBJ2-3 . once TRBV19 CASRAGGTWTDTQYF TGTGCCAGTAGGGCGGGTGGAACGTGGACAGATACGCAGTATTTT
TRBJ1-5 . . TRBV27 CASSLSMWAENQPQHF TGTGCCAGCAGTTTATCGATGTGGGCAGAAAATCAGCCCCAGCATTTT
TRBJ1-2 TRBD1 . TRBV11-2 CASSLDSVFTGANHGYTF TGTGCCAGCAGCTTAGATTCGGTGTTTACAGGGGCCAATCATGGCTACACCTTC
TRBJ2-1 TRBD2 . TRBV4-1 CASSQGERGGNEQFF TGCGCCAGCAGCCAAGGGGAGCGGGGGGGCAATGAGCAGTTCTTC
TRBJ2-5 . . TRBV28 CASSSVRQETQYF TGTGCCAGCAGTTCGGTTCGACAAGAGACCCAGTACTTC
TRBJ1-5 . . TRBV4-1 CASSQVGDSNQPQHF TGCGCCAGCAGCCAAGTAGGGGATAGCAATCAGCCCCAGCATTTT
TRBJ1-4 TRBD1 . TRBV9 CASSVNRDRDHTEKLFF TGTGCCAGCAGCGTTAACCGGGACAGGGATCATACCGAAAAACTGTTTTTT
TRBJ2-1 TRBD1 . TRBV11-2 CASSEGQGGYNEQFF TGTGCCAGCAGCGAAGGACAGGGAGGTTACAATGAGCAGTTCTTC
TRBJ2-2 . . TRBV4-1 CASSQVAEVPGELFF TGCGCCAGCAGCCAAGTGGCGGAGGTCCCCGGGGAGCTGTTTTTT
TRBJ2-2 TRBD2 . TRBV9 CASSAHSGGDTGELFF TGTGCCAGCAGCGCCCATAGCGGGGGAGACACCGGGGAGCTGTTTTTT
TRBJ1-5 . few TRBV7-8 CASSSGQSFNQPQHF TGTGCCAGCAGCTCCGGACAGTCTTTTAATCAGCCCCAGCATTTT
TRBJ1-4 . . TRBV6-6 CASSAAKRRNEKLFF TGTGCCAGCAGTGCCGCCAAGCGCCGGAATGAAAAACTGTTTTTT
TRBJ2-1 . . TRBV14 CASSQSESSYNEQFF TGTGCCAGCAGCCAATCGGAGAGCTCCTACAATGAGCAGTTCTTC
TRBJ2-7 TRBD2 . TRBV27 CASSLSALAGTYEQYF TGTGCCAGCAGTTTATCAGCCCTAGCGGGGACCTACGAGCAGTACTTC
TRBJ2-7 . . TRBV29-1 CSVESGNSYEQYF TGCAGCGTTGAAAGCGGAAACTCCTACGAGCAGTACTTC
TRBJ1-1 TRBD1 . TRBV5-5 CASSPDQGGTEAFF TGTGCCAGCAGCCCCGATCAGGGGGGCACTGAAGCTTTCTTT
TRBJ1-2 . once TRBV21-1 CASSSRTGVFYGYTF TGTGCCAGCAGCTCGCGGACAGGGGTCTTCTATGGCTACACCTTC
TRBJ1-1 . . TRBV6-5 CASSYALNTEAFF TGTGCCAGCAGTTACGCGCTGAACACTGAAGCTTTCTTT
TRBJ2-7 . . TRBV10-1 CASSESKGGEQYF TGCGCCAGCAGTGAGTCTAAAGGGGGCGAGCAGTACTTC
TRBJ1-6 . once TRBV6-5 CASSYSSGDFNSPLHF TGTGCCAGCAGTTACTCTTCCGGGGACTTTAATTCACCCCTCCACTTT
TRBJ1-2 TRBD1 . TRBV11-2 CASSFHLGTGGDGYTF TGTGCCAGCAGCTTTCACCTCGGGACAGGAGGCGATGGCTACACCTTC
TRBJ2-3 TRBD2 . TRBV13 CASSFSGGTDTQYF TGTGCCAGCAGCTTTAGCGGGGGCACAGATACGCAGTATTTT
TRBJ1-1 . once TRBV29-1 CSVVRTEAFF TGCAGCGTTGTTCGCACTGAAGCTTTCTTT
TRBJ2-1 TRBD2 . TRBV9 CASSVEGTNYNEQFF TGTGCCAGCAGCGTAGAAGGGACTAACTACAATGAGCAGTTCTTC
TRBJ1-6 . . TRBV27 CASSPRQVGESPLHF TGTGCCAGCAGTCCCAGACAGGTTGGGGAGTCACCCCTCCACTTT
TRBJ2-1 . . TRBV29-1 CSVLLEAEANEQFF TGCAGCGTTCTACTTGAAGCGGAGGCGAATGAGCAGTTCTTC